This is a list of T cell receptor beta chains from one sample in a study of blood T cell repertoires in COVID-19. Method: immunoSEQ multiplex PCR; TCRdb's copy keeps in-frame clones and lacks some. The sample gives over 200,000 clones, approximately 79% of which show up once; approximately 5% is in the top ten. Sequencing was carried out using peripheral blood. These receptors originate from a human donor in a cohort sampled during active COVID-19. The CDR3 runs from the conserved cysteine through the conserved F or W. D genes are given only for firm matches. Size is omitted from some rows. Given values are once, few, many or a class for expanded clones.

>TRBV2|TRBD1|TRBJ2-1|.
TGTGCCAGCACCCCGGACAGGAACACCCAGATGGGCAATGAGCAGTTCTTC
CASTPDRNTQMGNEQFF
>TRBV18|.|TRBJ2-7|.
TGTGCCAGCTCACGAGTGGGGGGCTCCTACGAGCAGTACTTC
CASSRVGGSYEQYF
>TRBV30|TRBD2|TRBJ2-7|.
TGTGCCTGGACCAGCGGGAGACTAGCGGTCTACGAGCAGTACTTC
CAWTSGRLAVYEQYF
>TRBV5-4|.|TRBJ2-2|.
TGTGCCAGCAGCTCGGCGGTAGCGGAAAACACCGGGGAGCTGTTTTTT
CASSSAVAENTGELFF
>TRBV28|TRBD2|TRBJ2-5|.
TGTGCCAGCAGCCGGAACCTAGCGGTGGGAGGGGAGACCCAGTACTTC
CASSRNLAVGGETQYF
>TRBV27|TRBD1|TRBJ1-6|.
TGTGCCAGCAGCCCGGACAGGTACTCACCCCTCCACTTT
CASSPDRYSPLHF
>TRBV13|.|TRBJ2-5|.
TGTGCCAGCAGCCACCGGTCTCTCTCCCAAGAGACCCAGTACTTC
CASSHRSLSQETQYF
>TRBV25-1|TRBD2|TRBJ2-5|.
TGTGCCAGCAGGAGACTAGCGGGAGACGAGACCCAGTACTTC
CASRRLAGDETQYF
>TRBV7-9|.|TRBJ1-3|.
TGTGCCAGCAGCTTACCAGGATTTGATGGAAACACCATATATTTT
CASSLPGFDGNTIYF
>TRBV5-1|TRBD2|TRBJ2-5|.
TGCGCCAGCAGCTCGGGACTAGCGGGAGCAAACCTAGAGACCCAGTACTTC
CASSSGLAGANLETQYF
>TRBV10-3|TRBD2|TRBJ2-7|.
TGTGCCATCAGTGATTCTAGCGGGAGGATACGAGAGCAGTACTTC
CAISDSSGRIREQYF
>TRBV6-6|.|TRBJ1-5|.
TGTGCCAGCAGTTACGGTCAGGGAATCAATCAGCCCCAGCATTTT
CASSYGQGINQPQHF
>TRBV6-6|.|TRBJ1-5|.
TGTGCCAGCAGTAACCCTAGGGGACTTTCCAATCAGCCCCAGCATTTT
CASSNPRGLSNQPQHF
>TRBV7-2|.|TRBJ2-6|.
TGTGCCAGCACCTACTTCTCTGGGGCCAACGTCCTGACTTTC
CASTYFSGANVLTF
>TRBV28|TRBD1|TRBJ2-1|.
TGTGCCAGCAGTTTAGCGGGTGCGGACAGGGGCAATGAGCAGTTCTTC
CASSLAGADRGNEQFF
>TRBV24-1|.|TRBJ2-3|.
TGTGCCACCAGTGATAGAACCCAGGGATTGACAGATACGCAGTATTTT
CATSDRTQGLTDTQYF
>TRBV5-5|.|TRBJ2-1|.
TGTGCCAGCAGCTTGGAGCGGAATCCCCCCCTGTACAATGAGCAGTTCTTC
CASSLERNPPLYNEQFF
>TRBV30|.|TRBJ2-1|.
TGTGCCTGGAGTGGCCGCCTGGTGAGGTTCTTC
CAWSGRLVRFF
>TRBV15|.|TRBJ1-1|.
TGTGCCACCAGCAGAGATCGGAGTGTTGGGAACACTGAAGCTTTCTTT
CATSRDRSVGNTEAFF
>TRBV7-8|TRBD2|TRBJ2-7|.
TGTGCCAGCAGGGGACTAGCGGCTTCTAGCTCCTACGAGCAGTACTTC
CASRGLAASSSYEQYF
>TRBV11-2|TRBD1|TRBJ1-5|.
TGTGCCAGCAGCCGGGACAGAAGCAATCAGCCCCAGCATTTT
CASSRDRSNQPQHF
>TRBV5-6|TRBD1|TRBJ2-7|.
TGTGCCAGCAGCCTGGGACAGGGGAACGAGCAGTACTTC
CASSLGQGNEQYF
>TRBV7-9|TRBD2|TRBJ2-7|.
TGTGCCAGCAGCTCCTCCGGGCCTAGCGGAAACTACGAGCAGTACTTC
CASSSSGPSGNYEQYF
>TRBV28|.|TRBJ1-2|.
TGTGCCAGCAGTTTACGCGAGTTTAACTATGGCTACACCTTC
CASSLREFNYGYTF
>TRBV6-5|TRBD1|TRBJ2-1|.
TGTGCCAGCAGTTTGTTCGGACAGGGATACAATGAGCAGTTCTTC
CASSLFGQGYNEQFF
>TRBV4-3|TRBD1|TRBJ1-2|.
TGCGCCAGCAGCCGGGGACAGACTAACTATGGCTACACCTTC
CASSRGQTNYGYTF
>TRBV13|TRBD2|TRBJ2-7|.
TGTGCCAGCAGCTTAGGCCTTGGCGGGAGCTCCTACGAGCAGTACTTC
CASSLGLGGSSYEQYF
>TRBV18|TRBD2|TRBJ2-6|.
TGTGCCAGCTCACCACCTCGCGGGAGTCTCTCTGGGGCCAACGTCCTGACTTTC
CASSPPRGSLSGANVLTF
>TRBV7-2|.|TRBJ2-7|.
TGTGCCAGCACCTTGACTAGCTCCTACGAGCAGTACTTC
CASTLTSSYEQYF
>TRBV7-2|.|TRBJ1-2|once
TGTGCCAGCAGCTTAGGCGACACCGGCTATGGCTACACCTTC
CASSLGDTGYGYTF
>TRBV10-3|.|TRBJ2-7|.
TGTGCCATCAGTCGACAGGCCAACCTACTTACCTACGAGCAGTACTTC
CAISRQANLLTYEQYF
>TRBV9|.|TRBJ2-3|.
TGTGCCAGCAGCGTAGGGGGGGCAGATACGCAGTATTTT
CASSVGGADTQYF
>TRBV24-1|TRBD2|TRBJ2-2|.
TGTGCCACCAGTGGCTTTTGGACTAGCGGGAGCGCCGGGGAGCTGTTTTTT
CATSGFWTSGSAGELFF
>TRBV6-2/TRBV6-3|.|TRBJ1-2|few
TGTGCCAGCAGTACGAGGACAGAAAATGGCTACACCTTC
CASSTRTENGYTF
>TRBV4-3|.|TRBJ2-6|.
TGCGCCAGCAGCCTTCGTACTTACTCTGGGGCCAACGTCCTGACTTTC
CASSLRTYSGANVLTF
>TRBV19|TRBD2|TRBJ2-1|.
TGTGCCAGTAGAAGGGGACCTGGACTAGTTGCTAGTGAGCAGTTCTTC
CASRRGPGLVASEQFF
>TRBV4-3|.|TRBJ2-7|.
TGCGCCAGCAGCCCCGGTACGGCTAGCGCAATCTACGAGCAGTACTTC
CASSPGTASAIYEQYF
>TRBV19|TRBD1|TRBJ1-1|.
TGTGCCAGTAGTGCCAGGGACAGGGGATTCTTAAGGACTGAAGCTTTCTTT
CASSARDRGFLRTEAFF
>TRBV15|TRBD2|TRBJ2-7|.
TGTGCCACCAGCAGTGGGAGGGAGGGATACTCCTACGAGCAGTACTTC
CATSSGREGYSYEQYF
>TRBV7-2|TRBD1|TRBJ1-1|.
TGTGCCAGCAGCTTAGGAGGGGGCAGGGCCACTGAAGCTTTCTTT
CASSLGGGRATEAFF
>TRBV9|.|TRBJ2-2|.
TGTGCCAGCAGCGAAACAGGGTACACCGGGGAGCTGTTTTTT
CASSETGYTGELFF
>TRBV4-1|TRBD2|TRBJ2-3|.
TGCGCCAGCAGCCAAATTTATAGGGGACTAGCGGGCTATACGCAGTATTTT
CASSQIYRGLAGYTQYF
>TRBV6-2/TRBV6-3|TRBD2|TRBJ2-7|few
TGTGCCAGCAGTGGAACTAGCGGGAGCGACGAGCAGTACTTC
CASSGTSGSDEQYF
>TRBV29-1|.|TRBJ1-1|once
TGCAGCGTTATTTTTCAGGATCCTGAAGCTTTCTTT
CSVIFQDPEAFF
>TRBV9|TRBD1|TRBJ2-7|.
TGTGCCAGCAGCGCACACCCGGGACAGGGATACGAGCAGTACTTC
CASSAHPGQGYEQYF
>TRBV7-9|TRBD2|TRBJ2-1|.
TGTGCCAGCAGCCGGACTAGCGGAGTTAACTCCTACAATGAGCAGTTCTTC
CASSRTSGVNSYNEQFF
>TRBV7-9|TRBD1|TRBJ2-5|.
TGTGCCAGCAGACCTACTCCGGGACAGGGACGAGAGACCCAGTACTTC
CASRPTPGQGRETQYF
>TRBV27|.|TRBJ2-7|.
TGTGCCAGCAGCCAAGCCCAGCGGACCTACGAGCAGTACTTC
CASSQAQRTYEQYF
>TRBV5-5|TRBD1|TRBJ2-7|once
TGTGCCAGCAGCTCCGGGACAGTAGGGCAGCGGACTCAGGACGAGCAGTACTTC
CASSSGTVGQRTQDEQYF
>TRBV7-9|TRBD2|TRBJ2-4|.
TGTGCCAGCAGCCCGAGGACTAGCAGTGGCATTCAGTACTTC
CASSPRTSSGIQYF
>TRBV4-2|.|TRBJ2-7|.
TGTGCCAGCAGCCAAGTGGGGACAAACTACGAGCAGTACTTC
CASSQVGTNYEQYF
>TRBV4-2|.|TRBJ2-1|.
TGTGCCAGCAGCCAAGTTGGGGCGGGAACTTACAATGAGCAGTTCTTC
CASSQVGAGTYNEQFF
>TRBV24-1|.|TRBJ1-2|few
TGTGCCACCAGTGGCAAGGACTCACTTCTCTATGGCTACACCTTC
CATSGKDSLLYGYTF
>TRBV5-5|.|TRBJ1-5|.
TGTGCCAGCAGCTTGGAGGGGACACTTTATCAGCCCCAGCATTTT
CASSLEGTLYQPQHF
>TRBV6-5|TRBD1|TRBJ2-7|.
TGTGCCAGCAGTTACTGGGGGACAGAATACGAGCAGTACTTC
CASSYWGTEYEQYF
>TRBV7-2|.|TRBJ1-1|.
TGTGCCAGCACCATTAGTCCCCGGAACACTGAAGCTTTCTTT
CASTISPRNTEAFF
>TRBV4-1|TRBD1|TRBJ1-2|.
TGCGCCAGCAGCCGGTCCTATGACAGGGGTCCCTATGGCTACACCTTC
CASSRSYDRGPYGYTF
>TRBV20-1|.|TRBJ1-3|.
TGCAGTGCCGACATGCGAAACACCATATATTTT
CSADMRNTIYF
>TRBV5-1|.|TRBJ2-3|.
TGCGCCAGCAGCTTGGGGGCCGGACAGCGCACAGATACGCAGTATTTT
CASSLGAGQRTDTQYF